The rows below give T cell receptor beta chains drawn from one sample of a study of CD8+CD57+ T cells in acquired aplastic anemia. MiXCR, applied by TCRdb to the reads, yields one record per CDR3 protein. The profile shows 200,000 to 250,000 distinct CDR3 sequences, 61% of them singletons. The sample taken for sequencing was sorted CD4+, CD8+, or CD8+CD57+ T cells (not recorded which) from PBMCs. The receptor source for this set is a human donor in good health. CDR3s include the opening cysteine and the closing phenylalanine or tryptophan. The D gene is left open where the match is weak.

v_call: TRBV20-1
j_call: TRBJ2-7
d_call: .
cdr3_aa: CSAPGGGPGPNYEQYF

v_call: TRBV11-2
j_call: TRBJ2-7
d_call: .
cdr3_aa: CASSFGSGVYEQYF

v_call: TRBV6-2/TRBV6-3
j_call: TRBJ2-1
d_call: TRBD1
cdr3_aa: CASSFLGQGVDEQFF

v_call: TRBV6-4
j_call: TRBJ2-3
d_call: .
cdr3_aa: CASSEGDITDTQYF

v_call: TRBV2
j_call: TRBJ1-1
d_call: TRBD1
cdr3_aa: CASSWTGGGTEAFF

v_call: TRBV20-1
j_call: TRBJ2-7
d_call: .
cdr3_aa: CSAVWVSGGLGYEQYF

v_call: TRBV19
j_call: TRBJ1-3
d_call: .
cdr3_aa: CASSYRASSGNTIYF

v_call: TRBV4-3
j_call: TRBJ2-7
d_call: TRBD2
cdr3_aa: CASSQALAGSNEQYF

v_call: TRBV7-2
j_call: TRBJ1-5
d_call: TRBD1
cdr3_aa: CASSPGQDQPQHF

v_call: TRBV24-1
j_call: TRBJ2-3
d_call: TRBD2
cdr3_aa: CATSKWGGLGSAQYF

v_call: TRBV27
j_call: TRBJ2-3
d_call: .
cdr3_aa: CASSLFLGAYSTDTQYF

v_call: TRBV5-4
j_call: TRBJ1-1
d_call: TRBD1
cdr3_aa: CASSLGGASAFF

v_call: TRBV5-1
j_call: TRBJ2-3
d_call: TRBD1
cdr3_aa: CASSMDRVGTDTQYF

v_call: TRBV7-2
j_call: TRBJ2-7
d_call: .
cdr3_aa: CASTSRPGQSYEQYF

v_call: TRBV7-2
j_call: TRBJ2-2
d_call: .
cdr3_aa: CASSGKGDGELFF

v_call: TRBV2
j_call: TRBJ2-7
d_call: .
cdr3_aa: CASNGDGYEQYF

v_call: TRBV3-1
j_call: TRBJ1-3
d_call: .
cdr3_aa: CASSLRGSGNTIYF

v_call: TRBV19
j_call: TRBJ2-7
d_call: TRBD1
cdr3_aa: CASSLVGTGGANYEQYF

v_call: TRBV20-1
j_call: TRBJ1-6
d_call: .
cdr3_aa: CSARDRKGASPLHF

v_call: TRBV25-1
j_call: TRBJ1-4
d_call: .
cdr3_aa: CASSWWADNEKLFF

v_call: TRBV5-6
j_call: TRBJ2-1
d_call: TRBD1
cdr3_aa: CASSSGTGYGTEQFF

v_call: TRBV10-3
j_call: TRBJ2-7
d_call: .
cdr3_aa: CAISELNYEQYF

v_call: TRBV9
j_call: TRBJ2-1
d_call: TRBD2
cdr3_aa: CASTVGGGGEQFF

v_call: TRBV19
j_call: TRBJ2-6
d_call: .
cdr3_aa: CASHTGPSGANVLTF

v_call: TRBV5-6
j_call: TRBJ1-2
d_call: .
cdr3_aa: CASSQTSGGLGYTF

v_call: TRBV4-2
j_call: TRBJ2-3
d_call: .
cdr3_aa: CASSQARDSTDTQYF

v_call: TRBV14
j_call: TRBJ1-6
d_call: .
cdr3_aa: CASSQDLTSSYNSPLHF

v_call: TRBV7-9
j_call: TRBJ2-7
d_call: .
cdr3_aa: CASSSTGWYEQYF

v_call: TRBV7-9
j_call: TRBJ1-4
d_call: TRBD1
cdr3_aa: CASSAQTGAMEKLFF

v_call: TRBV29-1
j_call: TRBJ1-5
d_call: .
cdr3_aa: CSGGERNQPQHF

v_call: TRBV9
j_call: TRBJ1-5
d_call: TRBD1
cdr3_aa: CASSVAGQGNQPQHF

v_call: TRBV27
j_call: TRBJ2-1
d_call: .
cdr3_aa: CASSLSYPGAFYNEQFF

v_call: TRBV19
j_call: TRBJ2-5
d_call: .
cdr3_aa: CASTATLGEETQYF

v_call: TRBV6-6
j_call: TRBJ2-7
d_call: .
cdr3_aa: CASGAGAYEQYF

v_call: TRBV19
j_call: TRBJ1-5
d_call: .
cdr3_aa: CATALARGQPQHF

v_call: TRBV29-1
j_call: TRBJ2-4
d_call: .
cdr3_aa: CSVEDARQAKNIQYF

v_call: TRBV20-1
j_call: TRBJ1-3
d_call: .
cdr3_aa: CSANRERGNTIYF

v_call: TRBV5-1
j_call: TRBJ2-5
d_call: TRBD2
cdr3_aa: CASSSGTSGVETQYF

v_call: TRBV7-9
j_call: TRBJ1-5
d_call: TRBD1
cdr3_aa: CASSLEGGPGGLGQPQHF

v_call: TRBV7-9
j_call: TRBJ2-7
d_call: .
cdr3_aa: CASSSSTGEYEQYF

v_call: TRBV10-3
j_call: TRBJ1-1
d_call: TRBD1
cdr3_aa: CAVRTGMNTEAFF

v_call: TRBV6-5
j_call: TRBJ2-2
d_call: TRBD2
cdr3_aa: CASSRTSPNTGELFF

v_call: TRBV20-1
j_call: TRBJ2-2
d_call: TRBD2
cdr3_aa: CSARAGGGTGELFF

v_call: TRBV10-3
j_call: TRBJ2-5
d_call: .
cdr3_aa: CAIGGQQKETQYF

v_call: TRBV10-3
j_call: TRBJ2-7
d_call: TRBD2
cdr3_aa: CAISARGRGAIYEQYF

v_call: TRBV20-1
j_call: TRBJ2-7
d_call: .
cdr3_aa: CSAKKEGGPGEQYF

v_call: TRBV7-9
j_call: TRBJ1-5
d_call: TRBD1
cdr3_aa: CASSQGGYEQPQHF

v_call: TRBV20-1
j_call: TRBJ1-2
d_call: .
cdr3_aa: CSASMGPNYGYTF

v_call: TRBV9
j_call: TRBJ1-1
d_call: .
cdr3_aa: CASSVDRRLGEAFF

v_call: TRBV7-3
j_call: TRBJ1-2
d_call: .
cdr3_aa: CASSFLEIRALCGYTF

v_call: TRBV7-8
j_call: TRBJ1-1
d_call: TRBD1
cdr3_aa: CASSRAFDRAHTEAFF

v_call: TRBV6-5
j_call: TRBJ2-7
d_call: .
cdr3_aa: CASSSNRPNYEQYF